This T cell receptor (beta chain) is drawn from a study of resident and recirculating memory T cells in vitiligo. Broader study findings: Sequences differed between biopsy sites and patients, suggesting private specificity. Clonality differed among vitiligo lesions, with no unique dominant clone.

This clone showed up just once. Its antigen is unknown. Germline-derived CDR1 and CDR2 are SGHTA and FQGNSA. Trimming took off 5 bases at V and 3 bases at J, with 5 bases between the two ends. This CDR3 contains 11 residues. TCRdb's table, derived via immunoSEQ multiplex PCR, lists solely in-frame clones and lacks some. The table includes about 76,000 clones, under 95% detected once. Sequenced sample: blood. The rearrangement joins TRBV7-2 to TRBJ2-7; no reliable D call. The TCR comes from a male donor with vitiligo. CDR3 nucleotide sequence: TGTGCCAGCAGCCCCTACTACGAGCAGTACTTC. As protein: CASSPYYEQYF. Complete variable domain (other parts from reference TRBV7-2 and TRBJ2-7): GAGVSQSPSNKVTEKGKDVELRCDPISGHTALYWYRQSLGQGLEFLIYFQGNSAPDKSGLPSDRFSAERTGGSVSTLTIQRTQQEDSAVYLCASSPYYEQYFGPGTRLTVT.